The 13 T cell receptor beta chains below were found in one sample sequenced in a study of pediatric ulcerative colitis. The rectum was sampled with one to two pinch biopsies at colonoscopy. Using immunoSEQ multiplex PCR, the repertoire was profiled, and TCRdb retains in-frame clones only, with some absent. The data hold about 36,000 clones, with 60% to 75% observed a single time. The sequenced sample consisted of gut tissue. The receptors come from a boy aged 5-17 years with moderate ulcerative colitis.

V is TRBV5-1 and J is TRBJ1-2, with D perhaps TRBD1 (5 bases). Trimming cost V 0 bases and J 0 bases, with 18 bases left between them. The germline V gene has CDR1 SGHRS and CDR2 YFSETQ. The CDR3 is 18 residues long. CDR3 sequence reads: CASSLGAEWGFANYGYTF. CDR3 bases: TGCGCCAGCAGCTTGGGGGCCGAGTGGGGCTTTGCTAACTATGGCTACACCTTC.

The chain combines TRBV5-8 with TRBJ2-7; D is perhaps TRBD1 (6 bases). CDR3 length: 15 residues. V gave up 0 bases and J gave up 0 bases, with 10 bases separating them. CDR1 is SGHTS and CDR2 is YDEGEE in the germline V gene. CDR3 loop: CASSLGWTVSYEQYF. Written as DNA, the CDR3 is TGTGCCAGCAGCTTGGGCTGGACAGTCTCCTACGAGCAGTACTTC.

This clone has a single count. V usage is TRBV18 and J usage is TRBJ1-2; tentatively, D is TRBD1 (6 bases). Trimming left V 5 bases short and J 4 bases short, with 23 bases between. There are 17 residues in the CDR3. Germline CDR1 KGHSH, CDR2 LQKENI. CDR3: CASSTLRDTPSGYGYTF. CDR3 coding DNA: TGTGCCAGCTCAACGCTCCGGGACACCCCCTCCGGCTATGGCTACACCTTC.

This chain links TRBV28 with TRBJ2-2, with 10 nucleotides matching TRBD2. V was pared by 4 bases and J by 4 bases, with 9 bases of the junction left unmatched. Germline lookup yields CDR1 MDHEN and CDR2 SYDVKM. The CDR3 runs to 17 residues. This CDR3 reads CASSSLSGLARTGELFF. The DNA of the CDR3 is TGTGCCAGCAGTTCACTATCGGGACTAGCGCGCACCGGGGAGCTGTTTTTT.

The V call is TRBV15, the J call TRBJ1-3, with a possible D match to TRBD1 (5 bases). The CDR3 consists of 13 residues. Per germline, CDR1 LNHNV and CDR2 YYDKDF (reference sequence). Trimming cost V 0 bases and J 7 bases, with 7 bases left between them. CDR3 nucleotides: TGTGCCACCAGCAGAGACAGGGCGAACACCATATATTTT. Translating it yields CATSRDRANTIYF. Using reference TRBV15 and TRBJ1-3 for the parts outside the CDR3, the full variable domain is DAMVIQNPRYQVTQFGKPVTLSCSQTLNHNVMYWYQQKSSQAPKLLFHYYDKDFNNEADTPDNFQSRRPNTSFCFLDIRSPGLGDTAMYLCATSRDRANTIYFGEGSWLTVV.

This rearrangement joins TRBV28 to TRBJ2-4; the match to TRBD1 covers 7 bases. The CDR3 covers 14 residues. Germline V gene data show CDR1 as MDHEN and CDR2 as SYDVKM. Unmatched junction bases numbered 12, after V lost 10 bases and J lost 6 bases. CDR3 region: CAINQRPGGNIQYF. In DNA form, the CDR3 reads TGTGCCATCAACCAGCGCCCAGGGGGAAACATTCAGTACTTC.

This sequence joins TRBV30 and TRBJ2-3; 8 nucleotides line up with TRBD2. The CDR3 is 16 amino acids. Trimming cost V 0 bases and J 8 bases; bases outside gene matches: 13. Germline V gene lookup returns CDR1 GTSNPN and CDR2 SVGIG (reference sequence). The CDR3 region has the DNA TGTGCCTGGAGTGTACGGGGGGGACTTGGTGCGTCTACGCAGTATTTT. As protein: CAWSVRGGLGASTQYF. The variable domain in full, with the rest retrieved from reference TRBV30 and TRBJ2-3, is SQTIHQWPATLVQPVGSPLSLECTVEGTSNPNLYWYRQAAGRGLQLLFYSVGIGQISSEVPQNLSASRPQDRQFILSSKKLLLSDSGFYLCAWSVRGGLGASTQYFGPGTRLTVL.

The rearrangement joins TRBV6-5 to TRBJ1-4, with 11 bases lining up with TRBD1. This CDR3 has 15 amino acids. With V trimmed by 6 bases and J by 6 bases, 6 bases remained unmatched. Per germline, CDR1 MNHEY and CDR2 SVGAGI. The CDR3 loop reads CASSNGQGAYEKLFF. DNA for the CDR3: TGTGCCAGCAGCAATGGACAGGGGGCTTATGAAAAACTGTTTTTT.

The V and J genes are TRBV11-2 and TRBJ1-4; 8 bases are a match to TRBD1. Germline V gene data show CDR1 as SGHAT and CDR2 as FQNNGV. Unmatched junction bases numbered 4, after V lost 3 bases and J lost 7 bases. CDR3 length equals 14 residues. The CDR3 nucleotides are TGTGCCAGCAGCTTGGACAGGGCGGGTGAAAAACTGTTTTTT. It translates to CASSLDRAGEKLFF.

The chain's CDR3 is CASSQDSGVTCEQYF. CDR3 nucleotides: TGCGCCAGCAGCCAAGATTCAGGGGTGACCTGCGAGCAGTACTTC. V usage is TRBV4-3 and J usage is TRBJ2-7; D might be TRBD1 (6 bases). V was clipped by 0 bases and J by 6 bases, with 15 bases between them. In germline, CDR1 is LGHNA, CDR2 YSLEER. The CDR3 is 15 amino acids.

V is TRBV15 and J is TRBJ2-7, with TRBD2 identical over 8 bases. Germline CDR1 LNHNV, CDR2 YYDKDF (reference sequence). With 5 bases clipped from V and 12 bases from J, the junction kept 6 bases outside the gene matches. The CDR3 is 11 amino acids. CDR3 in DNA: TGTGCCACCAGCCGGGGGGGTGTGGCGTACTTC. Translation: CATSRGGVAYF.

Regarding this clone: Its ends do not fully match the called genes, so a read error is possible. This chain uses TRBV18 with TRBJ2-7; D remains ambiguous. Germline V gene data show CDR1 as KGHSH and CDR2 as LQKENI. This CDR3 has 15 amino acids. DNA of the CDR3: TGTGCCAGCTCCCCACCAACCCGAACAACCTACGAGCAGTACTTC. Protein product: CASSPPTRTTYEQYF. Filled out from reference TRBV18 and TRBJ2-7, the complete variable domain reads NAGVMQNPRHLVRRRGQEARLRCSPMKGHSHVYWYRQLPEEGLKFMVYLQKENIIDESGMPKERFSAEFPKEGPSILRIQQVVRGDSAAYFCASSPPTRTTYEQYFGPGTRLTVT.

As concerns this clone: A read error may account for a junction end that differs from germline. The chain recombines TRBV7-7 with TRBJ2-7, with TRBD2 as a possible D gene (6 bases). CDR3 size: 16 residues. Germline CDR1 reads SSHAT; CDR2 reads FNYEAQ (reference sequence). This CDR3 is CASRPRWDSGWDEQYF. For the CDR3, the DNA is TGTGCTAGCAGGCCACGATGGGACTCAGGGTGGGACGAGCAGTACTTC.